This T cell receptor (beta chain) was observed in a study of shared clonotypes between healthy human individuals. Regarding the study as a whole: As a rule, naive subsets had a larger estimated richness than memory subsets.

Concerning this clone: Antigen: not known. Different DNA sequences within this sample yield the same CDR3.

Libraries were prepared by immunoSEQ multiplex PCR; TCRdb keeps only in-frame clonotypes and omits some of them. The sample records 2 million to 2.5 million clones, more than 85% being singletons. The V gene's germline CDR1 is MDHEN and CDR2 SYDVKM. The V gene lost 5 bases and the J gene lost 0 bases, with 11 bases spanning the gap. CDR3 size: 14 residues. The chain recombines TRBV28 with TRBJ2-7; TRBD1 might be the D (6 bases). The sequenced material came from naive CD4+ T cells from PBMCs. Subset defined: CD45RA+ positively selected. The TCR was taken from a young man in good health. Some clones in this sample may be carry-over from other donors' samples. Here the CDR3 DNA reads TGTGCCAGCAGTCCGACAGGTAGCTCCTACGAGCAGTACTTC. This translates into CASSPTGSSYEQYF.